What follows are 20 T cell receptor beta chains derived from one specimen sequenced in a study of control samples from healthy donors and cancer patients. Profiling relied on immunoSEQ multiplex PCR, and the TCRdb table lists in-frame clones only, not all of them. The sample includes approximately 70,000 clones, roughly 82% seen only once; the top ten take around 15%. What was sequenced was blood. All receptors derive from a man between 45 and 60 years old in good health.

CDR3 DNA: TGTGCCAGCAGTCCAACGAAGGACGTCACCTTTAGGAATTCACCCCTCCACTTT. The encoded protein is CASSPTKDVTFRNSPLHF. This rearrangement joins TRBV28 to TRBJ1-6; D call uncertain. CDR3 size: 18 residues. V was pared by 5 bases and J by 7 bases, with 24 bases between. Germline V gives CDR1 MDHEN, CDR2 SYDVKM. The full variable domain, in which reference TRBV28 and TRBJ1-6 provide the parts outside the CDR3, is DVKVTQSSRYLVKRTGEKVFLECVQDMDHENMFWYRQDPGLGLRLIYFSYDVKMKEKGDIPEGYSVSREKKERFSLILESASTNQTSMYLCASSPTKDVTFRNSPLHFGNGTRLTVT.

The V gene is TRBV4-2, the J gene TRBJ2-7; TRBD2 might be the D (5 bases). Trimming removed 0 bases at V and 7 bases at J, with 19 bases between. The CDR3 consists of 16 residues. Germline values: CDR1 LGHNA, CDR2 YNFKEQ. This chain's CDR3 is CASSQDVLGPAEEQYF. Written as DNA, the CDR3 is TGTGCCAGCAGCCAAGATGTTTTGGGCCCAGCGGAGGAGCAGTACTTC.

V is TRBV7-9 and J is TRBJ1-1, with no clear D. Germline values: CDR1 SEHNR, CDR2 FQNEAQ (reference sequence). The germline V and J ends were trimmed by 1 base and 11 bases, with 17 bases remaining between them. The CDR3 has 14 residues. CDR3 bases: TGTGCCAGCAGCTTAGAGGCCGGGAAAGGCAGGGCTTTCTTT. Protein sequence: CASSLEAGKGRAFF.

The count of this clone is one. CDR3 in DNA: TGTGCCAGTAGTCCAGGTCCCGGGACTAGCAATGAGCAGTTCTTC. It translates to CASSPGPGTSNEQFF. The chain links TRBV19 to TRBJ2-1; 8 positions agree with TRBD2. Germline-derived CDR1 and CDR2 are LNHDA and SQIVND (reference sequence). The CDR3 contains 15 residues. J was trimmed by 6 bases and V by 5 bases; bases with no gene match: 9.

The chain links TRBV5-6 to TRBJ2-3, with 8 bases fitting TRBD2. Germline trimming cut 1 base from V and 3 bases from J; bases unmatched to any gene: 7. CDR1 SGHDT and CDR2 YYEEEE come from the germline V gene. This CDR3 region has 16 residues. The CDR3 DNA follows: TGTGCCAGCAGCTTGAGTGCGGGACTAGTTACAGATACGCAGTATTTT. Protein sequence: CASSLSAGLVTDTQYF.

The chain carries TRBV5-1 and TRBJ2-5; 7 nucleotides align to TRBD2. CDR1 SGHRS and CDR2 YFSETQ come from the germline V gene. V lost 0 bases to trimming and J lost 2 bases; unmatched junction nucleotides: 4. CDR3 length equals 15 residues. CDR3 amino acids: CASSLVAGAQETQYF. The DNA for the CDR3 is TGCGCCAGCAGCTTGGTTGCGGGAGCGCAAGAGACCCAGTACTTC.

This rearrangement joins TRBV28 to TRBJ1-5; possible D gene TRBD1, 6 bases. V lost 5 bases and J lost 3, with 11 bases in between. Per germline, CDR1 MDHEN and CDR2 SYDVKM. This CDR3 region has 14 residues. The CDR3, as DNA: TGTGCCAGCAGTGAAGACAGGTACAATCAGCCCCAGCATTTT. Translating gives CASSEDRYNQPQHF.

This clone was detected only once. The J gene is TRBJ1-2, the V gene TRBV7-9; the match to TRBD1 covers 8 bases. V dropped 3 bases and J dropped 7; count of bases not matched to a gene: 7. CDR1 and CDR2 from the germline V gene are SEHNR and FQNEAQ (reference sequence). This CDR3 comprises 14 residues. The CDR3, as DNA: TGTGCCAGCAGCTTGAAAGACAGGGGTTTTGGCTACACCTTC. This sequence encodes CASSLKDRGFGYTF.

The gene calls are TRBV6-5 and TRBJ1-2, with TRBD1 matching over 8 bases. CDR1 and CDR2 (germline): MNHEY, SVGAGI. V was pared by 6 bases and J by 4 bases, with 4 bases of the junction left unmatched. The CDR3 has 13 residues. The CDR3 sequence is CASSSTGVYGYTF. CDR3 sequence (DNA): TGTGCCAGCAGCTCGACAGGGGTCTATGGCTACACCTTC.

This clone has only one observation. The gene calls are TRBV29-1 and TRBJ2-7; D unresolved. CDR3 length: 12 residues. Trimming shortened V by 4 bases and J by 3 bases, and 10 bases separated the two germline ends. Germline values: CDR1 SQVTM, CDR2 ANQGSEA. The DNA for the CDR3 is TGCAGCGTTGGAAGGAATGACTACGAGCAGTACTTC. As protein: CSVGRNDYEQYF.

This clone was observed a single time. This chain links TRBV11-3 with TRBJ2-2, with TRBD2 matching 12 bases. Germline lookup yields CDR1 SGHNT and CDR2 YENEEA. The length of the CDR3 is 16 residues. V shed 5 bases, J shed 5 bases, and the junction held 6 bases outside the gene matches. The CDR3: CASSQHGLAGTGELFF. The DNA for the CDR3 is TGTGCCAGCAGCCAACACGGACTAGCGGGAACCGGGGAGCTGTTTTTT.

The chain is built from TRBV19 and TRBJ1-6, with D possibly being TRBD1 (6 bases). Germline CDR1 and CDR2: LNHDA and SQIVND (reference sequence). The CDR3 length is 15 residues. Trimming took 5 bases from V and 7 from J, leaving 15 bases between them. The DNA for the CDR3 is TGTGCCAGTAGTGCCCGCGGGGGCCGGAATTCACCCCTCCACTTT. The encoded protein is CASSARGGRNSPLHF.

This sequence joins TRBV15 and TRBJ2-1; D tentatively fits TRBD1 or TRBD2 (5 bases each). The CDR3 sequence is 16 residues long. Looked up from germline, CDR1 is LNHNV and CDR2 is YYDKDF (reference sequence). V was shortened by 4 bases and J by 7 bases, with 20 bases between the two germline ends. The CDR3 here is CATSTLFRVTGNEQFF. In DNA form, the CDR3 reads TGTGCCACCAGCACCTTGTTCAGGGTAACGGGGAATGAGCAGTTCTTC.

The gene calls are TRBV2 and TRBJ1-1; D may be TRBD1 (5 bases). Germline CDR1 SNHLY, CDR2 FYNNEI. The CDR3 covers 13 residues. V lost 4 bases, J lost 5 bases, and 11 bases lay in between. The CDR3 loop is CASSGQGRTEAFF. The CDR3 DNA sequence: TGTGCCAGCAGTGGCCAGGGAAGGACTGAAGCTTTCTTT.

V and J are TRBV19 and TRBJ2-2, with 8 bases fitting TRBD2. Germline-derived CDR1 and CDR2 are LNHDA and SQIVND (reference sequence). This CDR3 has 17 residues. Losses at the gene ends were 6 bases for V and 0 bases for J; bases not matched to a gene: 9. This chain's CDR3 is CASSPPGGPTNTGELFF. The DNA for the CDR3 is TGTGCCAGTAGCCCCCCGGGAGGGCCGACGAACACCGGGGAGCTGTTTTTT.

The chain joins TRBV7-8 to TRBJ2-1; TRBD1 matches 7 bases. Germline V CDR1 and CDR2: SGHVS, FQNEAQ. With V trimmed by 2 bases and J by 7 bases, 5 bases remained unmatched. This CDR3 spans 14 amino acids. CDR3 sequence reads: CASSLSQGSNEQFF. DNA for the CDR3: TGTGCCAGCAGCTTATCACAGGGGAGTAATGAGCAGTTCTTC.

V is TRBV5-6 and J is TRBJ2-7; D may be TRBD2 (5 bases). V gave up 0 bases and J gave up 5 bases, with 12 bases separating them. The V gene's germline CDR1 is SGHDT and CDR2 YYEEEE. This CDR3 is built from 14 residues. The CDR3 DNA reads as TGTGCCAGCAGCTTGGCTTTAACTAGTAACGAGCAGTACTTC. It yields the protein CASSLALTSNEQYF.

This chain joins TRBV19 and TRBJ1-5; D possibly corresponds to TRBD1 (6 bases). Germline loops: CDR1 LNHDA, CDR2 SQIVND (reference sequence). V was pared by 7 bases and J by 3 bases, with 16 bases between. The CDR3 is 15 amino acids. CDR3 nucleotides: TGTGCCAGTACCCCTGGGGGGGCGGTCAATCAGCCCCAGCATTTT. It translates to CASTPGGAVNQPQHF.

The CDR3 is CSVTGDYTGELFF. CDR3 bases: TGCAGCGTTACAGGGGACTACACCGGGGAGCTGTTTTTT. The chain links TRBV29-1 to TRBJ2-2, with a tentative D call TRBD1 (7 bases). The CDR3 has 13 residues. Deletions cut 5 bases from V and 3 bases from J, with 10 bases between. Per the germline V gene, CDR1 is SQVTM and CDR2 is ANQGSEA.

The V and J genes are TRBV3-1 (or the pseudogene TRBV3-2) and TRBJ1-2; D is undetermined. Trimming pared 0 bases from V and 8 bases from J, leaving 19 bases between. The CDR3 covers 16 residues. Germline V lookup: CDR1 LGHDT, CDR2 YNNKEL (reference sequence). This CDR3 is CASSQDLGQLLGGYTF. The CDR3 DNA sequence: TGTGCCAGCAGCCAAGATTTGGGTCAGCTCCTGGGGGGCTACACCTTC.